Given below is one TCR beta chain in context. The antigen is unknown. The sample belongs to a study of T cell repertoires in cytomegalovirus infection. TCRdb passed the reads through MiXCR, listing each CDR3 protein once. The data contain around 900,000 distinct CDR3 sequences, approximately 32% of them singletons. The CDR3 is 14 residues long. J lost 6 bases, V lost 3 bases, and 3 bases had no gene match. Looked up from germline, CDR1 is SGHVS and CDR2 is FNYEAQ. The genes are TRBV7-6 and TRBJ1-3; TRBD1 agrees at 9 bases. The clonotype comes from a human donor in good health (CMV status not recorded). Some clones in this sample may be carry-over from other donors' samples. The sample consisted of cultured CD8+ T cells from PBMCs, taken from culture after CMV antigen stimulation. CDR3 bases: TGTGCCAGCAGCTTGCGACAGGGGGAAAACACCATATATTTT. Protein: CASSLRQGENTIYF.